The clone carrying this TCR beta chain has only one observation. The antigen remains unidentified. Assay: immunoSEQ multiplex PCR; the TCRdb copy retains only in-frame clones and omits some. The data contain 95,000 to 100,000 clones, 90% of them singletons. CDR1 is SGDLS, CDR2 YYNGEE, per germline. J was trimmed by 2 bases and V by 4 bases; bases with no gene match: 3. The CDR3 covers 14 residues. Blood got drawn at baseline, again on cycle 4 day 1, and then on cycle 7 day 1. This entry comes from a study of OX40 agonist ivuxolimab in advanced cancers. General study results and limits: Normalized T-cell clonal expansion was also low in a subset of nonresponders.

The material was CD4+ or CD8+ T cells sorted from blood, obtained in a trial of the OX40 agonist ivuxolimab. The receptor's source is an adult with an advanced solid tumor such as melanoma, head and neck, liver or kidney cancer. The chain combines TRBV9 with TRBJ2-3; 8 bases line up with TRBD2. The CDR3: CASSPGGATDTQYF. DNA of the CDR3: TGTGCCAGCAGCCCCGGGGGGGCCACAGATACGCAGTATTTT.